The entry that follows covers one T cell receptor (beta chain) sequence. Its cognate antigen is unknown. Sequencing was performed with immunoSEQ multiplex PCR; in TCRdb, only in-frame clones are kept and a portion is missing. The sample contains roughly 170,000 clones, 91% of which appear only once. The data were taken from a study of T cell responses to AZD1222 COVID-19 vaccine. Overall study context: Pooled samples include second doses given at about 4 or 12 weeks.

The study, taken as a whole, reports: Possibly, clonal diversity was underestimated; donors were largely white British and included more females. Only after the peak T cell response were repertoires sampled.

The CDR3 covers 15 residues. Per the germline V gene, CDR1 is LNHDA and CDR2 is SQIVND (reference sequence). J was trimmed by 8 bases and V by 3 bases; bases with no gene match: 9. The sample in question was peripheral blood, obtained on day 0 of AZD1222 vaccination. The clonotype comes from an adult in good health. This chain joins TRBV19 and TRBJ2-1, with 8 bases aligning to TRBD1. CDR3 protein: CASSIGQGAGDEQFF. In DNA form, the CDR3 reads TGTGCCAGTAGTATCGGGCAGGGGGCAGGCGATGAGCAGTTCTTC.